These T cell receptor beta chains were read from a single sample in a study of CD8+CD57+ T cells in acquired aplastic anemia. TCRdb called the reads again in MiXCR, with one record for every CDR3 protein. This table holds some 64,000 distinct CDR3 sequences, about 50% found once. Sequenced input: sorted CD4+, CD8+, or CD8+CD57+ T cells (not recorded which) from PBMCs. Every receptor here comes from a human donor in good health, serving as a control. CDR3s include the opening cysteine and the closing phenylalanine or tryptophan. D genes are given only for firm matches. Part of the rows lack a size; the others show once, few, many or a class for expanded clones.

d_gene: TRBD1; j_gene: TRBJ2-6; abundance: -; v_gene: TRBV5-1; CDR3nt: TGCGCCAGCAGCCACCTAGGGGGCGACTCTGGGGCCAACGTCCTGACTTTC; CDR3aa: CASSHLGGDSGANVLTF
d_gene: -; j_gene: TRBJ2-3; abundance: -; v_gene: TRBV11-1; CDR3nt: TGTGCCAGCAGCTCCGGTGCCAGCAGTGTGTTGGCAGATACGCAGTATTTT; CDR3aa: CASSSGASSVLADTQYF
d_gene: TRBD2; j_gene: TRBJ2-1; abundance: -; v_gene: TRBV20-1; CDR3nt: TGCAGTGTCCCCAGCGGGAGTCATGAGCAGCTCTTC; CDR3aa: CSVPSGSHEQLF
d_gene: -; j_gene: TRBJ2-3; abundance: many; v_gene: TRBV7-9; CDR3nt: TGTGCCAGCAGCCGCCTGACTGGGGGAGGCACAGATACGCAGTATTTT; CDR3aa: CASSRLTGGGTDTQYF
d_gene: -; j_gene: TRBJ1-1; abundance: few; v_gene: TRBV10-2; CDR3nt: TGCGCCAGCAGTGAGAGACAGGCTGAAGCTTTCTTT; CDR3aa: CASSERQAEAFF
d_gene: TRBD2; j_gene: TRBJ2-5; abundance: -; v_gene: TRBV19; CDR3nt: TGTGCCAGTAGTAACCCCGGGACTAGCGGGGCGGAGACCCAGTACTTC; CDR3aa: CASSNPGTSGAETQYF
d_gene: TRBD1; j_gene: TRBJ2-7; abundance: -; v_gene: TRBV10-3; CDR3nt: TGTGCCATCCGCAAGACAGGGGACAGGAGGTACGAGCAGTACTTC; CDR3aa: CAIRKTGDRRYEQYF
d_gene: -; j_gene: TRBJ1-2; abundance: few; v_gene: TRBV10-3; CDR3nt: TGTGCCATCAGTGAGTTAGGTAGGAGTGGAGACGGCTACACCTTC; CDR3aa: CAISELGRSGDGYTF
d_gene: -; j_gene: TRBJ1-2; abundance: once; v_gene: TRBV19; CDR3nt: TGTGCCAGGAGCCTACAGGGACCATCGGGAGGCTACACCTTC; CDR3aa: CARSLQGPSGGYTF
d_gene: -; j_gene: TRBJ2-5; abundance: many; v_gene: TRBV28; CDR3nt: TGTGCCATCAACCGTGGGTACCAAGAGACCCAGTACTTC; CDR3aa: CAINRGYQETQYF
d_gene: TRBD2; j_gene: TRBJ2-7; abundance: few; v_gene: TRBV20-1; CDR3nt: TGCAGTGCAACCAGGACTAGCGGGAGCTCCTACGAGCAGTACTTC; CDR3aa: CSATRTSGSSYEQYF
d_gene: -; j_gene: TRBJ2-1; abundance: -; v_gene: TRBV29-1; CDR3nt: TGCAGCGCGGGGGGGACAGGGTCTGGAGATGAGCAGTTCTTC; CDR3aa: CSAGGTGSGDEQFF
d_gene: TRBD2; j_gene: TRBJ2-1; abundance: -; v_gene: TRBV30; CDR3nt: TGTGCCTGGAACAACCCCGGGACTAGCGGGAGTATAAATGAGCAGTTCTTC; CDR3aa: CAWNNPGTSGSINEQFF
d_gene: TRBD2; j_gene: TRBJ2-3; abundance: -; v_gene: TRBV2; CDR3nt: TGTGCCAGCATTAATGAGCGGGGATACAATGAGCAGTATTTT; CDR3aa: CASINERGYNEQYF
d_gene: -; j_gene: TRBJ2-7; abundance: -; v_gene: TRBV2; CDR3nt: TGTGCCACCGCCACCAGGGAGGACGCCTCCTACGAGCAGTACTTC; CDR3aa: CATATREDASYEQYF
d_gene: -; j_gene: TRBJ1-1; abundance: -; v_gene: TRBV7-3; CDR3nt: TGTGCCAGCAGCTACTCTTGGGACACTGAAGCTTTCTTT; CDR3aa: CASSYSWDTEAFF
d_gene: TRBD1; j_gene: TRBJ1-4; abundance: -; v_gene: TRBV3-1; CDR3nt: TGTGCCAGCGGCCGTGGACAGGTCGGTGAAAAACTGTTTTTT; CDR3aa: CASGRGQVGEKLFF
d_gene: TRBD2; j_gene: TRBJ2-7; abundance: -; v_gene: TRBV6-1; CDR3nt: TGTGCCAGCAGTCCCCTTAGCGGGACTGCTTACGAGCAGTACTTC; CDR3aa: CASSPLSGTAYEQYF
d_gene: -; j_gene: TRBJ2-7; abundance: -; v_gene: TRBV6-5; CDR3nt: TGTGCCAGCAGTTACACCCAGGGGAGAGAGCAGTACTTC; CDR3aa: CASSYTQGREQYF
d_gene: TRBD1; j_gene: TRBJ1-1; abundance: once; v_gene: TRBV19; CDR3nt: TGTGCCAGTAGTGCCGGCGGGACAGCGAACACTGAAGCTTTCTTT; CDR3aa: CASSAGGTANTEAFF
d_gene: TRBD1; j_gene: TRBJ2-1; abundance: many; v_gene: TRBV24-1; CDR3nt: TGTGCCACCAGTGATTCTACAGGGGCCCCCTACAATGAGCAGTTCTTC; CDR3aa: CATSDSTGAPYNEQFF
d_gene: TRBD1; j_gene: TRBJ1-2; abundance: many; v_gene: TRBV11-2; CDR3nt: TGTGCCAGCAGCTTAGTGGGACAGGGAGTCCCATCGGGAGGCTACACCTTC; CDR3aa: CASSLVGQGVPSGGYTF
d_gene: -; j_gene: TRBJ2-7; abundance: once; v_gene: TRBV15; CDR3nt: TGTGCCGCCAGCAGTTTAAGACAGTTCCACTCCTACGAGCAGTACTTC; CDR3aa: CAASSLRQFHSYEQYF
d_gene: TRBD1; j_gene: TRBJ1-5; abundance: -; v_gene: TRBV20-1; CDR3nt: TGCAGTGCCGACAGGGTCAATCAGCCCCAGCATTTT; CDR3aa: CSADRVNQPQHF
d_gene: TRBD2; j_gene: TRBJ2-1; abundance: -; v_gene: TRBV7-8; CDR3nt: TGTGCCAGCAGCTTGAGCCGGGGGGGCTGGGATGAGCAGTTCTTC; CDR3aa: CASSLSRGGWDEQFF
d_gene: TRBD2; j_gene: TRBJ2-7; abundance: many; v_gene: TRBV18; CDR3nt: TGTGCCAGCTCACTAGGACTAGCTTACGAGCAGTACTTC; CDR3aa: CASSLGLAYEQYF
d_gene: TRBD1; j_gene: TRBJ1-5; abundance: medium-sized; v_gene: TRBV24-1; CDR3nt: TGTGCCACCAGTGATTCGGACAGGGGTCGCAATCAGCCCCAGCATTTT; CDR3aa: CATSDSDRGRNQPQHF
d_gene: -; j_gene: TRBJ2-3; abundance: -; v_gene: TRBV4-2; CDR3nt: TGTGCCAGCAGCCCACTGCGGGAACTCGGCACAGATACGCAGTATTTT; CDR3aa: CASSPLRELGTDTQYF
d_gene: -; j_gene: TRBJ2-3; abundance: -; v_gene: TRBV11-2; CDR3nt: TGTGCCAGCAGCTTAGACGGACTCTACACAGATACGCAGTATTTT; CDR3aa: CASSLDGLYTDTQYF
d_gene: -; j_gene: TRBJ2-1; abundance: few; v_gene: TRBV15; CDR3nt: TGTGCTACCAGCAGAGGAACCGGGGACCACCGTCTCAATGAGCAGTTCTTC; CDR3aa: CATSRGTGDHRLNEQFF
d_gene: -; j_gene: TRBJ2-7; abundance: -; v_gene: TRBV15; CDR3nt: TGTGCCACCAGCAGAGATAGGACTCCTAGCTCCTACGAGCAGTACTTC; CDR3aa: CATSRDRTPSSYEQYF
d_gene: -; j_gene: TRBJ1-2; abundance: -; v_gene: TRBV7-3; CDR3nt: TGTGCCAGCAGCTTGAGTACATCATTTCGGGGCATGAAATATGGCTACACCTTC; CDR3aa: CASSLSTSFRGMKYGYTF
d_gene: -; j_gene: TRBJ1-6; abundance: many; v_gene: TRBV3-1; CDR3nt: TGTGCCAGCAGCCAAGATCGTGTTGGCGGGGGGCGATCACCCCTCCACTTT; CDR3aa: CASSQDRVGGGRSPLHF
d_gene: -; j_gene: TRBJ2-2; abundance: once; v_gene: TRBV10-3; CDR3nt: TGTGCCATCAGGGCGACTTCAAGCGAGGGGGGGCTGTCTTTT; CDR3aa: CAIRATSSEGGLSF
d_gene: TRBD2; j_gene: TRBJ2-7; abundance: -; v_gene: TRBV19; CDR3nt: TGTGCCAGTAGTCTGGCGGGGGGGACTCCTTACGAGCAGTACTTC; CDR3aa: CASSLAGGTPYEQYF
d_gene: TRBD1; j_gene: TRBJ2-7; abundance: many; v_gene: TRBV11-2; CDR3nt: TGTGCCAGCAGCTTAGACTCCGGGACAGGCCTTAACTACGAGCAGTACTTC; CDR3aa: CASSLDSGTGLNYEQYF
d_gene: -; j_gene: TRBJ1-2; abundance: -; v_gene: TRBV5-4; CDR3nt: TGTGCCAGCTTAGTGGGAGATGGCTACACCTTC; CDR3aa: CASLVGDGYTF
d_gene: TRBD2; j_gene: TRBJ2-2; abundance: many; v_gene: TRBV3-1; CDR3nt: TGTGCCAGCAGCCAAGGAGGAGCGGGAGGGCCCACCGGGGAGCTGTTTTTT; CDR3aa: CASSQGGAGGPTGELFF
d_gene: -; j_gene: TRBJ2-7; abundance: -; v_gene: TRBV2; CDR3nt: TGTGCCAGCAGTGAGCAGTACTTC; CDR3aa: CASSEQYF
d_gene: TRBD1; j_gene: TRBJ1-6; abundance: many; v_gene: TRBV5-1; CDR3nt: TGCGCCAGCAGCTCGGGGCCGGGACAGCTCAATTCACCCCTCCACTTT; CDR3aa: CASSSGPGQLNSPLHF
d_gene: TRBD2; j_gene: TRBJ2-7; abundance: -; v_gene: TRBV29-1; CDR3nt: TGCAGCGTAGCCCGGACTAGCGGGAGAGTCTACGAGCAGTACTTC; CDR3aa: CSVARTSGRVYEQYF
d_gene: -; j_gene: TRBJ2-3; abundance: -; v_gene: TRBV29-1; CDR3nt: TGCAGCGCCGCGGGGGCAGCGGGAACCCTCGGTACGCAGTATTTT; CDR3aa: CSAAGAAGTLGTQYF
d_gene: -; j_gene: TRBJ2-1; abundance: many; v_gene: TRBV5-1; CDR3nt: TGCGCCAGCAGCTTAATACAGGGTGGGCTCTACAATGAGCAGTTCTTC; CDR3aa: CASSLIQGGLYNEQFF
d_gene: -; j_gene: TRBJ2-7; abundance: -; v_gene: TRBV20-1; CDR3nt: TGCAGTGCTCGGCGGGACGTATCCTACGAGCAGTACTTC; CDR3aa: CSARRDVSYEQYF
d_gene: TRBD1; j_gene: TRBJ2-5; abundance: -; v_gene: TRBV10-1; CDR3nt: TGCGCCAGCCCACCGGGACAGAGGGCGGAGGAGACCCAGTACTTC; CDR3aa: CASPPGQRAEETQYF
d_gene: TRBD1; j_gene: TRBJ1-4; abundance: many; v_gene: TRBV3-1; CDR3nt: TGTGCCAGCACCCAAAACCCGACAGGGGCAACTAATGAAAAACTGTTTTTT; CDR3aa: CASTQNPTGATNEKLFF
d_gene: -; j_gene: TRBJ2-3; abundance: many; v_gene: TRBV6-5; CDR3nt: TGTGCCAGCAGTTTGACGGGAGTGTCAACAGATACGCAGTATTTT; CDR3aa: CASSLTGVSTDTQYF
d_gene: -; j_gene: TRBJ1-4; abundance: many; v_gene: TRBV3-1; CDR3nt: TGTGCCAGCAGCCTAGACAGCTTTAATGAAAAACTGTTTTTT; CDR3aa: CASSLDSFNEKLFF
d_gene: -; j_gene: TRBJ1-5; abundance: few; v_gene: TRBV9; CDR3nt: TGTGCCAGCAGCGCAGCGGGACGAAGAAATCAGCCCCAGCATTTT; CDR3aa: CASSAAGRRNQPQHF
d_gene: TRBD2; j_gene: TRBJ2-1; abundance: many; v_gene: TRBV5-1; CDR3nt: TGCGCCAGCAGCGTAGGACTAGCGGGGGGCAATGAGCAGTTCTTC; CDR3aa: CASSVGLAGGNEQFF
d_gene: -; j_gene: TRBJ2-3; abundance: few; v_gene: TRBV7-8; CDR3nt: TGTGCCAGCAGCTTAGGTGCAGATACGCAGTATTTT; CDR3aa: CASSLGADTQYF
d_gene: -; j_gene: TRBJ1-2; abundance: -; v_gene: TRBV29-1; CDR3nt: TGCAGCGTGGGACACCCTGGGGTGGACTATGGCTACACCTTC; CDR3aa: CSVGHPGVDYGYTF
d_gene: TRBD1; j_gene: TRBJ2-7; abundance: -; v_gene: TRBV9; CDR3nt: TGTGCCAGCAGCGCGGTACTCGGGACAGTACTCTACGAGCAGTACTTC; CDR3aa: CASSAVLGTVLYEQYF